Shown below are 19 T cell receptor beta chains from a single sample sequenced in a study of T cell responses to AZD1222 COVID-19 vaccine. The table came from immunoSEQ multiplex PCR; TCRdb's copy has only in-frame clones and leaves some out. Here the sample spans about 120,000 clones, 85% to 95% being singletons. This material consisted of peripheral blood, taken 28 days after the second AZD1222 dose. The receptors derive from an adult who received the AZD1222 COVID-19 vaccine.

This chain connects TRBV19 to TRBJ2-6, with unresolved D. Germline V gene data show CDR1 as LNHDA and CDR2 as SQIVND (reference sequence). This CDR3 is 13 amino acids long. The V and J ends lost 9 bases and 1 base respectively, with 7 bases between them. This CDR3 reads CASSESGANVLTF. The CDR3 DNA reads TGTGCCAGCAGTGAGTCTGGGGCCAACGTCCTGACTTTC. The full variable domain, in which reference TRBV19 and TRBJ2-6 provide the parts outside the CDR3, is DGGITQSPKYLFRKEGQNVTLSCEQNLNHDAMYWYRQDPGQGLRLIYYSQIVNDFQKGDIAEGYSVSREKKESFPLTVTSAQKNPTAFYLCASSESGANVLTFGAGSRLTVL.

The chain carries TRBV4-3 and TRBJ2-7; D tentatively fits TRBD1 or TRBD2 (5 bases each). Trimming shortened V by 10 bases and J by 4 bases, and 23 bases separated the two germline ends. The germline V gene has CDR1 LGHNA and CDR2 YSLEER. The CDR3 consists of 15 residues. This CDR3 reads CAKHSGGRAAYEQYF. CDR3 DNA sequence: TGCGCCAAGCATTCCGGAGGCAGGGCCGCGTACGAGCAGTACTTC.

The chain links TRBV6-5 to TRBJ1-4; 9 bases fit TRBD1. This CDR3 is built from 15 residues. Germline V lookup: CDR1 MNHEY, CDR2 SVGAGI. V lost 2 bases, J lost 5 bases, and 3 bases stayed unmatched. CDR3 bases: TGTGCCAGCAGTTACACCGGGACAGGGAATGAAAAACTGTTTTTT. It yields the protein CASSYTGTGNEKLFF.

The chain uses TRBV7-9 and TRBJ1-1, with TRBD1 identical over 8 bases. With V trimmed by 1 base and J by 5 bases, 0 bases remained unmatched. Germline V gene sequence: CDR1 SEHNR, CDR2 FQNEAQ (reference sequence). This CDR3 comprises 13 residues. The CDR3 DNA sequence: TGTGCCAGCAGCTTAGGGACAGGGACTGAAGCTTTCTTT. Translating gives CASSLGTGTEAFF. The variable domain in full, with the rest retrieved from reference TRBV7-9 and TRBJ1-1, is DTGVSQNPRHKITKRGQNVTFRCDPISEHNRLYWYRQTLGQGPEFLTYFQNEAQLEKSRLLSDRFSAERPKGSFSTLEIQRTEQGDSAMYLCASSLGTGTEAFFGQGTRLTVV.

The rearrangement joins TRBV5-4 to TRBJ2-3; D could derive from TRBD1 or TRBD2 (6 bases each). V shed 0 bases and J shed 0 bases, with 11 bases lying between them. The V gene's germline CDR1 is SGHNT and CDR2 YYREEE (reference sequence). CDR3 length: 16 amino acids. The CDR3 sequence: CASSLAYGGSTDTQYF. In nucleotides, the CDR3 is TGTGCCAGCAGCTTGGCCTACGGGGGCAGCACAGATACGCAGTATTTT.

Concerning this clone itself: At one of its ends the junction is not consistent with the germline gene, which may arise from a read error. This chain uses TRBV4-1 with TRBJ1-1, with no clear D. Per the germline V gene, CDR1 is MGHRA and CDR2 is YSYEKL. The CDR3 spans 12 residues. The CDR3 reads CASSLVDTEAFF. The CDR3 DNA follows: TGCGCCAGCAGCCTTGTTGACACAGAAGCTTTCTTT.

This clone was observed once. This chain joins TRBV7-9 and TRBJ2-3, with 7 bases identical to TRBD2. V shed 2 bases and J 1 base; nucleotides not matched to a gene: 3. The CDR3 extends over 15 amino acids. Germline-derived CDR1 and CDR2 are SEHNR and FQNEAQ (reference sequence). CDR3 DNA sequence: TGTGCCAGCAGCTTACAGAGCGGGGGCACAGATACGCAGTATTTT. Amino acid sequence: CASSLQSGGTDTQYF.

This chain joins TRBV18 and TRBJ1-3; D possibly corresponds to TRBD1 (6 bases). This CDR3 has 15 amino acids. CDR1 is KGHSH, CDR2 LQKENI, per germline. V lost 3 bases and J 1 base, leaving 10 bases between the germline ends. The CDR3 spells CASSPLTGSGNTIYF. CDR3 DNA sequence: TGTGCCAGCTCACCCCTAACAGGGTCTGGAAACACCATATATTTT.

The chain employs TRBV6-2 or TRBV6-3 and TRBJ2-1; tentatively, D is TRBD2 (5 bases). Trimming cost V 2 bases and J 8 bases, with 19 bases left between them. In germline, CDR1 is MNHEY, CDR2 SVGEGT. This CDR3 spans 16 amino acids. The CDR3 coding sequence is TGTGCCAGCAGTTACAGTCAGGCTAAAATCGGGGATGAGCAGTTCTTC. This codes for CASSYSQAKIGDEQFF.

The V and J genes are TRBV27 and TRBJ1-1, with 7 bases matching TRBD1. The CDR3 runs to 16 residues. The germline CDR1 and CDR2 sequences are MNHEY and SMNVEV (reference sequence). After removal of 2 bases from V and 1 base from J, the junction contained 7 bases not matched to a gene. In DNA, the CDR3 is TGTGCCAGCAGTTTAGGGCCAGGGGGGACGAACACTGAAGCTTTCTTT. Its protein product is CASSLGPGGTNTEAFF.

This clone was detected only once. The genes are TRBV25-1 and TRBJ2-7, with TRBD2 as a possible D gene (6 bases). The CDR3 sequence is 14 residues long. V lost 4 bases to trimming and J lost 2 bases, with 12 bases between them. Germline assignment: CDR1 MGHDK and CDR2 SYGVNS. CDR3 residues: CASSGGTGAYEQYF. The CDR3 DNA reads TGTGCCAGCAGTGGCGGGACTGGAGCCTACGAGCAGTACTTC.

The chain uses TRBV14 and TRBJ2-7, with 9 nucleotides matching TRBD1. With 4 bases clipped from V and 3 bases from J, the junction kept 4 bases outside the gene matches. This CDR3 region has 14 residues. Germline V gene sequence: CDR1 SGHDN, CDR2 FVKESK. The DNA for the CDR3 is TGTGCCAGCAGCCTCGACAGGGGGAACTACGAGCAGTACTTC. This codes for CASSLDRGNYEQYF.

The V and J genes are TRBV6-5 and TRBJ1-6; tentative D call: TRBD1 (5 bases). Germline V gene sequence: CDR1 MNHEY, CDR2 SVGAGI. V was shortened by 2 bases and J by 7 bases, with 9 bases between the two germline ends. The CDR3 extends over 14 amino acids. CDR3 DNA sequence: TGTGCCAGCAGTTACGGGGGAACGAATTCACCCCTCCACTTT. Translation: CASSYGGTNSPLHF.

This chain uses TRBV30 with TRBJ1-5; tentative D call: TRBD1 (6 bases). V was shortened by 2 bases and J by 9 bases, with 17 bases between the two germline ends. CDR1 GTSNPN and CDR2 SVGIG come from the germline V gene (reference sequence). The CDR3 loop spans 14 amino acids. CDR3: CAWSRQETDGPQHF. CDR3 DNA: TGTGCCTGGAGTAGACAGGAGACAGATGGGCCCCAGCATTTT.

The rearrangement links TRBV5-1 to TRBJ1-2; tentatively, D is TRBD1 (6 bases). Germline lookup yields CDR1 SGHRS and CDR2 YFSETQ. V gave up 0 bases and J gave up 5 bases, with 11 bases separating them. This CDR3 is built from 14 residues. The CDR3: CASSLDGQRYGYTF. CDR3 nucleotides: TGCGCCAGCAGCTTGGACGGACAGAGATATGGCTACACCTTC.

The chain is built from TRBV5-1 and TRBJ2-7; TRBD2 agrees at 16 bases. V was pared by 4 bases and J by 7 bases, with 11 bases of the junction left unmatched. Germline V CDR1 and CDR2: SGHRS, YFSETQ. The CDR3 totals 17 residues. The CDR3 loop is CASSPGGTSGGANEQYF. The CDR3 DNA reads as TGCGCCAGCAGCCCGGGAGGGACTAGCGGGGGGGCGAATGAGCAGTACTTC.

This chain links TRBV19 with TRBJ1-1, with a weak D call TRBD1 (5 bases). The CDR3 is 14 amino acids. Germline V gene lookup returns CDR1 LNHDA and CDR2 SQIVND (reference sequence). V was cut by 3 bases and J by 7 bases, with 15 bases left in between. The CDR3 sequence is CASSIWRNGGEAFF. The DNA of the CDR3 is TGTGCCAGTAGTATCTGGAGGAATGGGGGTGAAGCTTTCTTT.

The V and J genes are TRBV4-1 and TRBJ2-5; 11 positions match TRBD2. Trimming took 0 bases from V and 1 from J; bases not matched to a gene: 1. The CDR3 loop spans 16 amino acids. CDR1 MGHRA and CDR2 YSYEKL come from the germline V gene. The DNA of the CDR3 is TGCGCCAGCAGCCAAGACCTAGCGGGGGGCCAAGAGACCCAGTACTTC. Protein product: CASSQDLAGGQETQYF.

The DNA of the CDR3 is TGTGCCAGCAGCTTTAGCGGGGCTAGCACAGATACGCAGTATTTT. Translation gives CASSFSGASTDTQYF. V gene TRBV7-8 combines with J gene TRBJ2-3; 8 nucleotides line up with TRBD2. The germline V gene has CDR1 SGHVS and CDR2 FQNEAQ. The CDR3 sequence is 15 residues long. The ends lost 3 bases at V and 0 bases at J; junction bases unmatched: 2.